These 10 T cell receptor beta chains were all obtained from the same sample, sequenced in a study of low-dose radiotherapy and immunotherapy resistance in tumors. Stated time point: before trial treatment. A roughly 20-cycle PCR with a constant-region primer and V-primer adapter amplified TCRs. TCRdb re-derived calls from the reads in MiXCR, one entry per CDR3 protein. The sample includes approximately 47,000 distinct CDR3 sequences, 10% to 15% seen only once; the top ten take roughly 6.2%. The material was PBMCs, obtained before treatment. The receptor source for this set is a female donor with ovarian cancer.

Of note for this clonotype: This likely reflects a read error, since a far larger clone is one base away. The V gene is TRBV6-5, the J gene TRBJ2-7; D tentatively reads TRBD1 or TRBD2 (5 bases each). CDR1 is MNHEY, CDR2 SVGAGI, per germline. V gave up 6 bases and J gave up 7 bases, with 10 bases separating them. The CDR3 is made up of 11 amino acids. The CDR3 loop reads CASSRDHEQYF. The CDR3 nucleotides are TGTGCCAGCAGCCGGGACCATGAGCAGTACTTC.

This clonotype was counted ten times or more. V usage is TRBV7-2 and J usage is TRBJ2-7; D remains ambiguous. CDR1 is SGHTA, CDR2 FQGNSA, per germline. Trimming removed 5 bases at V and 3 bases at J, with 11 bases between. This CDR3 contains 13 residues. Here the CDR3 reads CASSPLDNYEQYF. DNA of the CDR3: TGTGCCAGCAGCCCCCTGGATAACTACGAGCAGTACTTC.

This clonotype was seen many times. V usage is TRBV11-2 and J usage is TRBJ2-3; D is ambiguous. CDR3 length equals 12 residues. Trimming took off 6 bases at V and 3 bases at J, with 7 bases between the two ends. CDR1 and CDR2 (germline): SGHAT, FQNNGV. CDR3 sequence (DNA): TGTGCCAGCAGTTACTATACAGATACGCAGTATTTT. Translation gives CASSYYTDTQYF.

This clonotype has just a few counts. This chain joins TRBV6-8 and TRBJ1-1; D is unclear. This CDR3 region has 16 residues. Looked up from germline, CDR1 is MNHGY and CDR2 is SAAAGT. The germline V and J ends were trimmed by 4 bases and 0 bases, with 15 bases remaining between them. CDR3 DNA sequence: TGTGCCAGCAGTTCCCGTCCGACACCCATGAACACTGAAGCTTTCTTT. It codes for CASSSRPTPMNTEAFF.

V and J are TRBV12-3 or TRBV12-4 and TRBJ2-1, with TRBD2 identical over 12 bases. CDR3 size: 14 residues. V lost 5 bases and J lost 9; bases outside the gene matches: 5. CDR3 residues: CASSPSGGASEQFF. DNA for the CDR3: TGTGCCAGCAGTCCTAGCGGGGGGGCCAGTGAGCAGTTCTTC.

This clonotype was observed many times. CDR3 coding DNA: TGCAGCGTTGGGAGGGACTCCTACGAGCAGTACTTC. This translates into CSVGRDSYEQYF. The chain uses TRBV29-1 and TRBJ2-7, with TRBD2 as a possible D gene (6 bases). Per the germline V gene, CDR1 is SQVTM and CDR2 is ANQGSEA. The CDR3 loop spans 12 amino acids. The V end lost 4 bases, the J end lost 0 bases, and 7 bases lay between the germline ends.

This clonotype was picked up a small number of times. The chain is built from TRBV12-3 or TRBV12-4 and TRBJ2-7; 10 bases line up with TRBD2. This CDR3 has 14 amino acids. Unmatched junction bases numbered 3, after V lost 5 bases and J lost 2 bases. The CDR3 loop is CASSRAGGAYEQYF. Here the CDR3 DNA reads TGTGCCAGCAGTCGAGCGGGAGGGGCCTACGAGCAGTACTTC.

On this clonotype itself: This probably arose from a read error, given a far larger clone one base away. The CDR3, as DNA: TGTGTCAGCACCCAGGGGGGCCGTTACGAGCAGTACTTC. Translation gives CVSTQGGRYEQYF. J is TRBJ2-7 and V is TRBV6-5; possibly TRBD1 for D (7 bases). The CDR3 spans 13 residues. The V gene's germline CDR1 is MNHEY and CDR2 SVGAGI.

This clonotype occurred many times. The V and J genes are TRBV5-4 and TRBJ2-3, with TRBD2 as a possible D gene (6 bases). The germline gives CDR1 SGHNT, CDR2 YYREEE (reference sequence). The CDR3 covers 15 residues. Trimming pared 7 bases from V and 2 bases from J, leaving 17 bases between. The CDR3 loop is CASRPRDSFTDTQYF. The CDR3 nucleotides read TGTGCCAGCCGCCCCCGGGACTCGTTCACAGATACGCAGTATTTT. Complete variable domain (other parts from reference TRBV5-4 and TRBJ2-3): ETGVTQSPTHLIKTRGQQVTLRCSSQSGHNTVSWYQQALGQGPQFIFQYYREEENGRGNFPPRFSGLQFPNYSSELNVNALELDDSALYLCASRPRDSFTDTQYFGPGTRLTVL.

There are many counts of this clonotype. The chain recombines TRBV6-2 or TRBV6-3 with TRBJ1-4; 7 positions agree with TRBD1. Germline CDR1 reads MNHEY; CDR2 reads SVGEGT. This CDR3 is 14 amino acids long. With V trimmed by 6 bases and J by 7 bases, 8 bases remained unmatched. The CDR3 loop reads CASRLTRDSEKLFF. The DNA for the CDR3 is TGTGCCAGCAGATTAACCCGGGACAGTGAAAAACTGTTTTTT.